These 27 T cell receptor beta chains came from one sample sequenced in a study of T cells in Graves' hyperthyroidism and ophthalmopathy (dated by TCRdb to the late 2010s). The library relied on multiplex PCR. The reads were generated on an Illumina HiSeq 2000. TCR beta CDR3 regions were amplified from RNA transcripts. For the first round of RT-PCR on the TCR CDR3, the HTBI primer set was used together with the Qiagen OneStep RT-PCR kit. TCRdb handled the public reads itself, with Q25 trimming in fastp and clone calling in MiXCR, and kept productive beta chains. Rows are unified per CDR3 protein, each entry keeping the most common DNA and genes. In all, the sample holds approximately 480,000 distinct CDR3 sequences, and less than 25% of those were seen once. The top ten clones comprise around 27% of the sample. The material sequenced was blood. The source is a man aged 18-30 years with Graves' hyperthyroidism.

The J gene is TRBJ2-7, the V gene TRBV6-1; 9 bases match TRBD2. CDR1 and CDR2 (germline): MNHNS, SASEGT. After removal of 1 base from V and 3 bases from J, the junction contained 7 bases not matched to a gene. The CDR3 is made up of 16 amino acids. The CDR3 protein is CASSEGSGGLYYEQYF. Written as DNA, the CDR3 is TGTGCCAGCAGTGAAGGGAGCGGGGGGCTGTACTACGAGCAGTACTTC.

This clonotype has ten or more counts. V usage is TRBV6-2 or TRBV6-3 and J usage is TRBJ2-2; no clear D. Trimming cost V 4 bases and J 1 base, with 13 bases left between them. The CDR3 length is 16 residues. The germline gives CDR1 MNHEY, CDR2 SVGEGT. Written as DNA, the CDR3 is TGTGCCAGCAGTTTGGTCGGTGGATTGAACACCGGGGAGCTGTTTTTT. Its protein is CASSLVGGLNTGELFF.

CDR3 residues: CASSFQGFDGYTF. The CDR3 coding sequence is TGTGCCAGCAGTTTCCAGGGGTTCGATGGCTACACCTTC. The chain combines TRBV28 with TRBJ1-2; possibly TRBD1 for D (6 bases). The CDR3 is made up of 13 amino acids. Trimming pared 3 bases from V and 6 bases from J, leaving 11 bases between. Germline-derived CDR1 and CDR2 are MDHEN and SYDVKM.

This clonotype was seen at least ten times. The chain combines TRBV24-1 with TRBJ1-2; TRBD1 matches 7 bases. V was pared by 4 bases and J by 5 bases, with 15 bases of the junction left unmatched. From germline, CDR1 is KGHDR and CDR2 SFDVKD. CDR3 length: 17 amino acids. Written as DNA, the CDR3 is TGTGCCACCAGTGACCGACAGGGAGAGGGAGCCCTATATGGCTACACCTTC. This encodes CATSDRQGEGALYGYTF.

The chain couples TRBV27 to TRBJ1-1, with TRBD1 identical over 12 bases. Germline V gene sequence: CDR1 MNHEY, CDR2 SMNVEV (reference sequence). The CDR3 consists of 15 residues. V was clipped by 3 bases and J by 12 bases; unmatched bases: 11. CDR3 nucleotides: TGTGCCAGCAGTTTTGTGGGGACAGGGGGCCGGTTGCCTTTCTTT. Its translation: CASSFVGTGGRLPFF.

V and J are TRBV12-3 or TRBV12-4 and TRBJ1-1; no clear D. CDR3 length: 14 amino acids. V lost 7 bases to trimming and J lost 4 bases, with 16 bases between them. Here the CDR3 DNA reads TGTGCCAGCACCGATCCCGTTAAAGGCACTGAAGCTTTCTTT. Protein sequence: CASTDPVKGTEAFF.

This clonotype was detected only a few times. The chain recombines TRBV30 with TRBJ1-6, with D perhaps matching TRBD1 (6 bases). The V and J ends lost 5 bases and 7 bases respectively, with 18 bases between them. CDR3 length equals 15 residues. Germline V lookup: CDR1 GTSNPN, CDR2 SVGIG (reference sequence). The CDR3 sequence: CAWRPYRVENSPLHF. The CDR3 bases are TGTGCCTGGCGCCCGTACAGGGTCGAAAATTCACCCCTCCACTTT.

This clonotype has at least ten counts. The chain has TRBV12-3 or TRBV12-4 and TRBJ2-5, with TRBD2 matching 9 bases. The V gene end was trimmed by 2 bases and the J gene end by 4 bases; junction bases not matched to a gene: 2. The CDR3 loop spans 14 amino acids. CDR3 region: CASSLKRGAETQYF. The CDR3 nucleotides are TGTGCCAGCAGTTTAAAGCGGGGGGCAGAGACCCAGTACTTC.

This clonotype was recorded many times. The chain has TRBV6-2 or TRBV6-3 and TRBJ1-2; D ambiguous. CDR3 length: 14 residues. Germline lookup yields CDR1 MNHEY and CDR2 SVGEGT. The V and J ends lost 2 bases and 8 bases respectively, with 15 bases between them. Here the CDR3 DNA reads TGTGCCAGCAGTTACGACGGCTTAACTGGGGGCTACACCTTC. Encoded protein: CASSYDGLTGGYTF.

This clonotype was detected ten times or more. The rearrangement links TRBV6-4 to TRBJ1-1; D possibly corresponds to TRBD1 (5 bases). This CDR3 comprises 15 residues. V gave up 0 bases and J gave up 0 bases, with 8 bases separating them. Germline V gene data show CDR1 as MRHNA and CDR2 as SNTAGT. The CDR3 loop is CASSDSRGMNTEAFF. CDR3 coding DNA: TGTGCCAGCAGTGACTCGAGGGGCATGAACACTGAAGCTTTCTTT.

This clonotype showed up just a few times. The rearrangement uses TRBV4-1 and TRBJ2-5; possibly TRBD1 for D (6 bases). CDR1 is MGHRA and CDR2 is YSYEKL in the germline V gene. Trimming shortened V by 4 bases and J by 5 bases, and 23 bases separated the two germline ends. CDR3 length: 17 residues. The CDR3 loop is CASSLTDRPDRGETQYF. The CDR3 coding sequence is TGCGCCAGCAGCCTAACAGACAGACCAGATAGGGGGGAGACCCAGTACTTC.

This clonotype has a count of ten or more. The V gene is TRBV6-5, the J gene TRBJ2-5; the match to TRBD2 covers 12 bases. CDR1 and CDR2 (germline): MNHEY, SVGAGI. There are 16 residues in the CDR3. V gave up 5 bases and J gave up 4 bases; unmatched junction bases: 8. Here the CDR3 reads CASSILLAGGGETQYF. The CDR3, as DNA: TGTGCCAGCAGTATACTACTAGCGGGGGGAGGAGAGACCCAGTACTTC.

As regards this clonotype: This clone may be a read error of a much larger clone one base away. The chain combines TRBV19 with TRBJ2-4; D ambiguous. CDR1 and CDR2 (germline): LNHDA, SQIVND (reference sequence). This CDR3 contains 12 residues. The CDR3 bases are TGTGCCAGTAGCAACATTGAAAACATTAAGTACTTC. This translates into CASSNIENIKYF.

In this sample, this clonotype turned up many times. The chain recombines TRBV7-9 with TRBJ2-7; possible D gene TRBD2, 6 bases. This CDR3 spans 13 amino acids. Germline assignment: CDR1 SEHNR and CDR2 FQNEAQ (reference sequence). V shed 5 bases and J shed 5 bases, with 13 bases lying between them. The CDR3 region is CASSPREADEQYF. The CDR3, as DNA: TGTGCCAGCAGCCCCAGGGAGGCAGACGAGCAGTACTTC.

Comments on this clonotype: A much larger clone differs from this one at a single base, so this may be a read error. This chain joins TRBV7-2 and TRBJ1-5; 8 nucleotides agree with TRBD1. The CDR3 length is 15 residues. CDR1 SGHTA and CDR2 FQGNSA come from the germline V gene. The ends lost 1 base at V and 5 bases at J; junction bases unmatched: 4. The CDR3 DNA follows: TGTGCCAGCAGCTTAGGGACAGGGAGGCATCAGCCCCAGCATTTT. Translating gives CASSLGTGRHQPQHF. Variable domain in full (rest from reference TRBV7-2 and TRBJ1-5): GAGVSQSPSNKVTEKGKDVELRCDPISGHTALYWYRQSLGQGLEFLIYFQGNSAPDKSGLPSDRFSAERTGGSVSTLTIQRTQQEDSAVYLCASSLGTGRHQPQHFGDGTRLSIL.

At least ten counts were recorded for this clonotype. The CDR3 is CSAQGGTQPQHF. The CDR3 nucleotides read TGCAGTGCCCAGGGAGGTACGCAGCCCCAGCATTTT. The V and J genes are TRBV20-1 and TRBJ1-5; possible D gene TRBD1, 5 bases. Germline-derived CDR1 and CDR2 are DFQATT and SNEGSKA (reference sequence). CDR3 length: 12 amino acids. V was clipped by 6 bases and J by 7 bases, with 13 bases between them.

This clonotype was detected many times. V is TRBV11-1 and J is TRBJ1-2; TRBD1 aligns across 9 bases. Germline assignment: CDR1 SGHAT and CDR2 FQDESV (reference sequence). V shed 6 bases, J shed 8 bases, and the junction held 16 bases outside the gene matches. The CDR3 covers 16 residues. The CDR3 loop is CASSPNPGQGYEGYTF. The DNA for the CDR3 is TGTGCCAGCAGTCCAAATCCGGGACAGGGTTACGAGGGCTACACCTTC.

The V call is TRBV6-5, the J call TRBJ1-5; 9 bases agree with TRBD1. The V segment lost 5 bases and the J segment 4 bases; nucleotides outside the gene matches: 6. Germline CDR1 and CDR2: MNHEY and SVGAGI. The CDR3 length is 15 residues. CDR3 amino acids: CASSHRDRANQPQHF. CDR3 coding DNA: TGTGCCAGCAGTCACCGGGACAGGGCTAATCAGCCCCAGCATTTT.

In its sample, this clonotype was seen many times. V gene TRBV4-3 combines with J gene TRBJ1-3; D is unclear. This CDR3 has 15 amino acids. Germline V gives CDR1 LGHNA, CDR2 YSLEER. V was clipped by 0 bases and J by 0 bases, with 6 bases between them. The CDR3 sequence: CASSQEGTSGNTIYF. The CDR3 DNA reads TGCGCCAGCAGCCAAGAAGGCACCTCTGGAAACACCATATATTTT.

V and J are TRBV3-1 and TRBJ2-7; possible D gene TRBD2, 6 bases. Germline V gene data show CDR1 as LGHDT and CDR2 as YNNKEL (reference sequence). Trimming stripped 0 bases from V and 3 bases from J, with 12 bases between. This CDR3 contains 15 residues. The CDR3 nucleotides read TGTGCCAGCAGCCAAGATGCCCAGGGAGGCTACGAGCAGTACTTC. Amino acid sequence: CASSQDAQGGYEQYF.

This clonotype was picked up many times. The junction departs from germline at one end; a sequencing error may be responsible. This chain joins TRBV9 and TRBJ1-2, with 9 bases matching TRBD1. The CDR3 has 18 residues. Germline CDR1 reads SGDLS; CDR2 reads YYNGEE. The CDR3 sequence: CVSSVVTLGQGKDYGYTF. The CDR3 DNA reads TGTGTCAGCAGCGTAGTCACCCTGGGACAGGGAAAGGACTATGGCTACACCTTC.

V gene TRBV12-5 combines with J gene TRBJ2-6; TRBD1 might be the D (6 bases). Germline loops: CDR1 LGHNT, CDR2 FRNRAP. Between the trimmed V and J ends, which lost 5 bases and 0 bases, there was a span of 17 bases. This CDR3 is built from 18 residues. The CDR3 loop reads CASGTGLSGDSGANVLTF. CDR3 coding DNA: TGTGCTAGTGGTACAGGGTTAAGTGGGGACTCTGGGGCCAACGTCCTGACTTTC.

This chain links TRBV6-1 with TRBJ2-7, with 7 bases aligning to TRBD2. This CDR3 comprises 15 residues. J gave up 1 base and V 6 bases, and 9 bases lay outside the gene matches. CDR1 is MNHNS, CDR2 SASEGT, per germline. The CDR3 DNA follows: TGTGCCAGCAGGGCCATAGCGGGCGGGTCCTACGAGCAGTACTTC. Its protein is CASRAIAGGSYEQYF.

In its sample, this clonotype was seen many times. This chain links TRBV10-3 with TRBJ1-3, with D perhaps TRBD1 (6 bases). This CDR3 has 17 amino acids. V dropped 3 bases and J dropped 8 bases, with 23 bases sitting between them. The germline V gene has CDR1 ENHRY and CDR2 SYGVKD. CDR3 nucleotide sequence: TGTGCCATCAGTGATTACGCCACGAAAGAGACAGGCGACACCATATATTTT. Protein product: CAISDYATKETGDTIYF.

A note on this clonotype: A much larger clone lies one base from this, so it may be a read error. This is likely a read error, given that the CDR3 carries no conserved phenylalanine or tryptophan at its end. The chain combines TRBV28 with TRBJ2-5; weak D call: TRBD1 (5 bases). Germline V gene sequence: CDR1 MDHEN, CDR2 SYDVKM. V lost 1 base to trimming and J lost 4 bases, with 10 bases between them. CDR3 length equals 14 residues. The CDR3, as DNA: TGTGCCAGCAGTTTATCACAGGTGGGAGAGACCCAGTACCTC. Translated: CASSLSQVGETQYL.

The gene calls are TRBV12-3 or TRBV12-4 and TRBJ1-6; weak D call: TRBD1 (6 bases). The CDR3 is 13 residues long. V shed 5 bases and J shed 11 bases, with 13 bases lying between them. CDR3 sequence (DNA): TGTGCCAGCAGTCGGGACATTCGGCCACCCCTCCACTTT. This translates into CASSRDIRPPLHF.

This clonotype was seen repeatedly, ten times or more. The rearrangement uses TRBV15 and TRBJ2-2; D is uncertain. This CDR3 is 16 amino acids long. Trimming took off 5 bases at V and 0 bases at J, with 13 bases between the two ends. Per the germline V gene, CDR1 is LNHNV and CDR2 is YYDKDF (reference sequence). The CDR3 DNA reads TGTGCCACCAGCCTAACCGTTGCCGCGAACACCGGGGAGCTGTTTTTT. Amino acid sequence: CATSLTVAANTGELFF.